These T cell receptor beta chains were read from a single sample in a study of shared clonotypes between healthy human individuals. Libraries were prepared by immunoSEQ multiplex PCR; TCRdb keeps only in-frame clonotypes and omits some of them. The data contain around 2,000,000 clones, over 85% of them singletons. The sequenced sample was naive CD4+ T cells sorted from blood. The receptor source for this set is a man between 18 and 35 years old in good health. CDR3s include the opening cysteine and the closing phenylalanine or tryptophan. Each record gives: J gene, clone size, D gene, V gene, CDR3 protein, CDR3 DNA. The D gene is left open where the match is weak. The size field is filled for only some rows; it gives once, few, many or a size class.

J: TRBJ2-1
size: NA
D: NA
V: TRBV6-5
CDR3: CASSSPANEQFF
DNA: TGTGCCAGCAGTTCCCCGGCGAATGAGCAGTTCTTC

J: TRBJ2-3
size: NA
D: NA
V: TRBV7-2
CDR3: CASSQRFTDTQYF
DNA: TGTGCCAGCAGCCAGCGGTTCACAGATACGCAGTATTTT

J: TRBJ1-1
size: NA
D: TRBD1
V: TRBV30
CDR3: CAWSVGTGRTAFF
DNA: TGTGCCTGGAGTGTAGGGACAGGGCGTACAGCTTTCTTT

J: TRBJ1-5
size: NA
D: NA
V: TRBV5-1
CDR3: CASSRAGQSNQPQHF
DNA: TGCGCCAGCAGCCGCGCAGGACAGAGCAATCAGCCCCAGCATTTT

J: TRBJ2-5
size: NA
D: TRBD1
V: TRBV19
CDR3: CASSIGSGTGETQYF
DNA: TGTGCCAGTAGTATAGGATCCGGGACAGGGGAGACCCAGTACTTC

J: TRBJ2-7
size: once
D: NA
V: TRBV10-1
CDR3: CASSESAAPYEQYF
DNA: TGCGCCAGCAGTGAGTCAGCAGCCCCCTACGAGCAGTACTTC

J: TRBJ2-7
size: many
D: NA
V: TRBV6-5
CDR3: CASSVSHGYEQYF
DNA: TGTGCCAGCAGCGTATCGCACGGCTACGAGCAGTACTTC

J: TRBJ1-1
size: NA
D: NA
V: TRBV10-3
CDR3: CAISETTNTEAFF
DNA: TGTGCCATCAGTGAAACGACGAACACTGAAGCTTTCTTT

J: TRBJ1-6
size: NA
D: NA
V: TRBV11-2
CDR3: CASRIGPLNSPLHF
DNA: TGTGCCAGCAGGATCGGCCCATTAAATTCACCCCTCCACTTT

J: TRBJ1-1
size: NA
D: TRBD1
V: TRBV7-9
CDR3: CASSSGDRGLQGTEAFF
DNA: TGTGCCAGCAGCTCCGGGGACAGGGGGCTTCAAGGCACTGAAGCTTTCTTT

J: TRBJ1-5
size: NA
D: NA
V: TRBV10-3
CDR3: CAISDTGSRQPQHF
DNA: TGTGCCATCAGTGACACAGGGAGTAGGCAGCCCCAGCATTTT

J: TRBJ2-7
size: NA
D: NA
V: TRBV6-6
CDR3: CASSPQGVLSEQYF
DNA: TGTGCCAGCAGCCCACAGGGCGTCCTTTCCGAGCAGTACTTC

J: TRBJ1-2
size: NA
D: NA
V: TRBV6-5
CDR3: CASSYSGPPVRYGYTF
DNA: TGTGCCAGCAGTTACTCCGGGCCGCCGGTTCGCTATGGCTACACCTTC

J: TRBJ2-2
size: NA
D: NA
V: TRBV29-1
CDR3: CSVRVSGNTGELFF
DNA: TGCAGCGTCCGGGTTAGCGGGAACACCGGGGAGCTGTTTTTT

J: TRBJ2-7
size: NA
D: NA
V: TRBV11-2
CDR3: CASSLDSGTSFTYEQYF
DNA: TGTGCCAGCAGCTTAGATTCGGGGACCTCGTTCACCTACGAGCAGTACTTC

J: TRBJ1-5
size: NA
D: NA
V: TRBV30
CDR3: CAWSQDSNKGPQHF
DNA: TGTGCCTGGAGTCAAGACAGTAACAAGGGGCCCCAGCATTTT

J: TRBJ2-1
size: once
D: NA
V: TRBV30
CDR3: CAWRRGGDEQFF
DNA: TGTGCCTGGAGGAGGGGTGGTGATGAGCAGTTCTTC

J: TRBJ1-3
size: NA
D: NA
V: TRBV6-5
CDR3: CASQGFGNTIYF
DNA: TGTGCCAGCCAGGGTTTTGGAAACACCATATATTTT

J: TRBJ2-5
size: NA
D: NA
V: TRBV27
CDR3: CAAGGPRQETQYF
DNA: TGTGCCGCGGGCGGGCCGCGCCAAGAGACCCAGTACTTC

J: TRBJ1-2
size: NA
D: NA
V: TRBV19
CDR3: CASSIRAAGGNYGYTF
DNA: TGTGCCAGTAGTATCAGGGCCGCCGGCGGGAACTATGGCTACACCTTC

J: TRBJ2-7
size: NA
D: NA
V: TRBV11-2
CDR3: CASSFRMGLFYEQYF
DNA: TGTGCCAGCAGCTTTCGTATGGGTCTTTTCTACGAGCAGTACTTC

J: TRBJ2-1
size: NA
D: TRBD1
V: TRBV18
CDR3: CASSRDRESYNEQFF
DNA: TGTGCCAGCTCCCGGGACAGGGAGTCCTACAATGAGCAGTTCTTC

J: TRBJ1-5
size: NA
D: NA
V: TRBV7-9
CDR3: CASSLAGGQPQHF
DNA: TGTGCCAGCAGCTTAGCGGGGGGCCAGCCCCAGCATTTT

J: TRBJ1-5
size: NA
D: TRBD1
V: TRBV2
CDR3: CASSGQGAGYNQPQHF
DNA: TGTGCCAGCAGCGGACAGGGGGCCGGGTACAATCAGCCCCAGCATTTT

J: TRBJ2-3
size: NA
D: NA
V: TRBV7-9
CDR3: CASIRGITDTQYF
DNA: TGTGCCAGCATTCGAGGCATCACAGATACGCAGTATTTT

J: TRBJ2-7
size: NA
D: NA
V: TRBV5-4
CDR3: CASSLEGMSSYEQYF
DNA: TGTGCCAGCAGCTTGGAAGGCATGAGCTCCTACGAGCAGTACTTC

J: TRBJ1-1
size: NA
D: TRBD1
V: TRBV2
CDR3: CASSDEGASEAFF
DNA: TGTGCCAGCAGTGATGAGGGGGCGAGTGAAGCTTTCTTT

J: TRBJ1-4
size: NA
D: NA
V: TRBV28
CDR3: CASSPTQEDEKLFF
DNA: TGTGCCAGCAGTCCAACACAGGAGGATGAAAAACTGTTTTTT

J: TRBJ2-3
size: NA
D: NA
V: TRBV11-2
CDR3: CASSLIAGFPDTQYF
DNA: TGTGCCAGCAGCTTAATTGCGGGATTCCCAGATACGCAGTATTTT

J: TRBJ2-3
size: NA
D: NA
V: TRBV5-1
CDR3: CASSLVPGPTDTQYF
DNA: TGCGCCAGCAGTTTGGTACCGGGCCCCACAGATACGCAGTATTTT

J: TRBJ2-2
size: NA
D: NA
V: TRBV10-3
CDR3: CAIRGENTGELFF
DNA: TGTGCCATCAGGGGAGAGAACACCGGGGAGCTGTTTTTT

J: TRBJ2-3
size: NA
D: TRBD2
V: TRBV7-2
CDR3: CASSRTGTSGIDDTQYF
DNA: TGTGCCAGCAGCCGAACCGGGACTAGCGGGATAGACGATACGCAGTATTTT

J: TRBJ2-7
size: NA
D: NA
V: TRBV6-6
CDR3: CASSYQAPEQYF
DNA: TGTGCCAGCAGTTACCAGGCTCCCGAGCAGTACTTC

J: TRBJ1-2
size: NA
D: TRBD1
V: TRBV11-1
CDR3: CASSLRQGGGYTF
DNA: TGTGCCAGCAGCTTACGACAGGGAGGAGGCTACACCTTC

J: TRBJ2-3
size: NA
D: TRBD2
V: TRBV10-3
CDR3: CAISESRGRADTQYF
DNA: TGTGCCATCAGTGAATCTCGGGGGAGGGCAGATACGCAGTATTTT

J: TRBJ2-5
size: NA
D: TRBD1
V: TRBV7-2
CDR3: CASRRTGGRQETQYF
DNA: TGTGCCAGCAGACGGACAGGGGGCCGACAAGAGACCCAGTACTTC

J: TRBJ2-7
size: NA
D: TRBD1
V: TRBV25-1
CDR3: CASQQSPGQGWSEQYF
DNA: TGTGCCAGCCAACAAAGCCCGGGACAGGGGTGGAGTGAGCAGTACTTC

J: TRBJ2-7
size: once
D: NA
V: TRBV27
CDR3: CASSRGSSYEQYF
DNA: TGTGCCAGCAGTAGGGGCAGCTCCTACGAGCAGTACTTC

J: TRBJ2-7
size: NA
D: TRBD1
V: TRBV5-6
CDR3: CASRQGVSYEQYF
DNA: TGTGCCAGCCGGCAGGGGGTCTCCTACGAGCAGTACTTC

J: TRBJ2-7
size: NA
D: NA
V: TRBV5-1
CDR3: CASSPGGGSYEQYF
DNA: TGCGCCAGCAGCCCAGGTGGAGGATCCTACGAGCAGTACTTC

J: TRBJ2-7
size: NA
D: NA
V: TRBV7-3
CDR3: CASSLGGGPYEQYF
DNA: TGTGCCAGCAGCTTAGGTGGGGGCCCTTACGAGCAGTACTTC

J: TRBJ2-7
size: NA
D: TRBD2
V: TRBV5-6
CDR3: CASSLAGGPYEQYF
DNA: TGTGCCAGCAGCTTGGCGGGGGGGCCGTACGAGCAGTACTTC

J: TRBJ2-3
size: once
D: NA
V: TRBV29-1
CDR3: CSVVRGDGDTQYF
DNA: TGCAGCGTCGTAAGGGGGGACGGAGATACGCAGTATTTT

J: TRBJ2-7
size: NA
D: NA
V: TRBV20-1
CDR3: CSALDSYEQYF
DNA: TGCAGTGCTCTGGACTCCTACGAGCAGTACTTC